This T cell receptor beta chain was sequenced for a study of Tregs in tolerant kidney transplant recipients. General study findings and limits: Biological reproducibility was not directly addressed, but technical replication error appeared minimal.

This CDR3 has 16 residues. In germline, CDR1 is ENHRY, CDR2 SYGVKD. The J segment lost 2 bases and the V segment lost 0 bases, leaving 2 bases of the junction unmatched. On this clone: Antigen unknown.

The protocol was immunoSEQ multiplex PCR, while the TCRdb copy is restricted to in-frame clones and leaves out a portion. Of about 73,000 clones listed, nearly 98% were seen once; the top ten hold 0.55% to 0.6%. The chain carries TRBV10-3 and TRBJ1-5; 9 bases are a match to TRBD1. This sequence originates from a human donor who received a combined kidney and bone marrow transplant. The sample here was CD4+ T cells from blood, taken before the transplant. CDR3 nucleotides: TGTGCCATCAGTGAGTCGAGGGACAGGGGCAATCAGCCCCAGCATTTT. Encoded protein: CAISESRDRGNQPQHF.